These 28 T cell receptor beta chains originate from one sample sequenced in a study of long-term antiretroviral therapy in people with HIV. Survey level was the resolution at which the v3.0 immunoSEQ assay ran. Profiling relied on immunoSEQ multiplex PCR, and the TCRdb table lists in-frame clones only, not all of them. This table has fewer than 30,000 clones, 88% appearing once. Sequencing used unsorted PBMCs, obtained around 4.5 years after starting antiretroviral therapy. Every receptor here comes from a man aged 30 to 39 with HIV.

The CDR3 reads CASSDWTTPAEAFF. CDR3 DNA: TGCGCCAGCAGTGATTGGACAACCCCCGCTGAAGCTTTCTTT. The chain is built from TRBV10-2 and TRBJ1-1; a weak D match, TRBD1 (5 bases). Germline V CDR1 and CDR2: WSHSY, SAAADI. CDR3 length equals 14 residues. V lost 3 bases and J 6 bases, leaving 14 bases between the germline ends.

The chain recombines TRBV19 with TRBJ1-1, with D perhaps matching TRBD1 (5 bases). In germline, CDR1 is LNHDA, CDR2 SQIVND (reference sequence). V was trimmed by 9 bases and J by 6 bases, leaving 11 bases between them. The CDR3 sequence is 11 residues long. CDR3: CASFVGAEAFF. In DNA form, the CDR3 reads TGTGCCAGCTTCGTGGGGGCTGAAGCTTTCTTT.

This clone appeared once. The rearrangement joins TRBV7-6 to TRBJ2-7, with D maybe TRBD1 (5 bases). CDR1 is SGHVS, CDR2 FNYEAQ, per germline. Trimming took off 6 bases at V and 2 bases at J, with 11 bases between the two ends. The CDR3 consists of 13 residues. Here the CDR3 reads CASRWGRAYEQYF. CDR3 nucleotide sequence: TGTGCCAGCAGGTGGGGCCGCGCCTACGAGCAGTACTTC.

This chain joins TRBV11-1 and TRBJ1-1; weak D call: TRBD1 (5 bases). The CDR3 is 12 residues long. Germline lookup yields CDR1 SGHAT and CDR2 FQDESV (reference sequence). The V gene lost 6 bases and the J gene lost 8 bases, with 13 bases spanning the gap. The CDR3 loop is CASSFRAAEAFF. DNA of the CDR3: TGTGCCAGCAGTTTCAGGGCTGCCGAAGCTTTCTTT.

As concerns this clone: At one end, the junction sequence differs from germline, possibly due to a read error. This CDR3 reads CASRETSGDSYEQYF. The CDR3 DNA sequence: TGTGCCAGCCGTGAGACTAGCGGGGACTCCTACGAGCAGTACTTC. The chain carries TRBV2 and TRBJ2-7; 11 bases line up with TRBD2. CDR1 and CDR2 from the germline V gene are SNHLY and FYNNEI. The CDR3 sequence is 15 residues long.

The J gene is TRBJ1-4, the V gene TRBV27; D is uncertain. Germline CDR1 reads MNHEY; CDR2 reads SMNVEV (reference sequence). CDR3 length: 13 amino acids. V was trimmed by 5 bases and J by 8 bases, leaving 12 bases between them. The CDR3: CASSPSISEKLFF. CDR3 nucleotides: TGTGCCAGCAGTCCCTCAATAAGCGAAAAACTGTTTTTT.

This clone was detected only once. The genes are TRBV19 and TRBJ1-2, with D tentatively TRBD1 (6 bases). CDR1 and CDR2 (germline): LNHDA, SQIVND (reference sequence). The germline V and J ends were trimmed by 4 bases and 3 bases, with 12 bases remaining between them. The CDR3 covers 14 residues. The CDR3 is CASSTEGVDYGYTF. The CDR3 bases are TGTGCCAGTAGTACGGAGGGGGTCGACTATGGCTACACCTTC. Supplemented by reference TRBV19 and TRBJ1-2, the full variable domain reads DGGITQSPKYLFRKEGQNVTLSCEQNLNHDAMYWYRQDPGQGLRLIYYSQIVNDFQKGDIAEGYSVSREKKESFPLTVTSAQKNPTAFYLCASSTEGVDYGYTFGSGTRLTVV.

The chain uses TRBV29-1 and TRBJ1-4; D is possibly TRBD1 (6 bases). Germline loops: CDR1 SQVTM, CDR2 ANQGSEA. CDR3 length: 12 residues. Trimming pared 5 bases from V and 7 bases from J, leaving 11 bases between. The CDR3 DNA is TGCAGCGTTTATATGGACAGTGAAAAACTGTTTTTT. Protein sequence: CSVYMDSEKLFF.

This chain uses TRBV7-2 with TRBJ2-1, with 7 bases fitting TRBD1. Germline V lookup: CDR1 SGHTA, CDR2 FQGNSA. The V and J ends lost 1 base and 0 bases, in that order; junction bases with no gene match: 3. This CDR3 has 16 amino acids. The CDR3 reads CASSLVRGSSYNEQFF. CDR3 sequence (DNA): TGTGCCAGCAGCTTAGTCAGGGGGAGCTCCTACAATGAGCAGTTCTTC.

The J gene is TRBJ2-5, the V gene TRBV28; no clear D. The CDR3 runs to 12 residues. Germline-derived CDR1 and CDR2 are MDHEN and SYDVKM. Trimming took off 7 bases at V and 3 bases at J, with 9 bases between the two ends. The CDR3 DNA follows: TGTGCCAGCACTACCGGTAAAGAGACCCAGTACTTC. This codes for CASTTGKETQYF.

The rearrangement links TRBV11-3 to TRBJ2-1, with 9 nucleotides matching TRBD2. CDR1 and CDR2 from the germline V gene are SGHNT and YENEEA. This CDR3 spans 15 amino acids. The J segment lost 5 bases and the V segment lost 3 bases, leaving 5 bases of the junction unmatched. The CDR3 protein is CASSLFSGSDNEQFF. CDR3 DNA sequence: TGTGCCAGCAGCTTGTTTAGCGGGAGCGACAATGAGCAGTTCTTC.

The chain links TRBV5-8 to TRBJ1-2, with D possibly matching TRBD1 (5 bases). V lost 2 bases, J lost 3 bases, and 8 bases lay in between. Germline V lookup: CDR1 SGHTS, CDR2 YDEGEE. This CDR3 is built from 13 residues. This CDR3 is CASSLGAHYGYTF. CDR3 bases: TGTGCCAGCAGCTTAGGGGCCCACTATGGCTACACCTTC.

V is TRBV27 and J is TRBJ2-5; 8 bases line up with TRBD1. Germline values: CDR1 MNHEY, CDR2 SMNVEV (reference sequence). There are 19 residues in the CDR3. Trimming at V came to 5 bases and at J to 2 bases, leaving 19 bases not matched to a gene. The CDR3 sequence is CASSRRTGPARDHQETQYF. Written as DNA, the CDR3 is TGTGCCAGCAGTCGAAGGACAGGGCCGGCGAGGGATCATCAAGAGACCCAGTACTTC.

The gene calls are TRBV19 and TRBJ2-3, with D hard to call. The CDR3 is made up of 13 amino acids. Per germline, CDR1 LNHDA and CDR2 SQIVND (reference sequence). Trimming removed 7 bases from V and 3 bases from J, with 11 bases in between. CDR3 loop: CASTGLTTDTQYF. The CDR3 DNA is TGTGCCAGTACGGGCCTAACTACAGATACGCAGTATTTT. The full variable domain, completed using reference TRBV19 and TRBJ2-3, is DGGITQSPKYLFRKEGQNVTLSCEQNLNHDAMYWYRQDPGQGLRLIYYSQIVNDFQKGDIAEGYSVSREKKESFPLTVTSAQKNPTAFYLCASTGLTTDTQYFGPGTRLTVL.

A single count supports this clone. CDR3 DNA sequence: TGTGCCATCAGTGACAGGGGACTAGCGGGAGCGTTGGGCTACGAGCAGTACTTC. Residues: CAISDRGLAGALGYEQYF. The chain combines TRBV10-3 with TRBJ2-7; 14 bases agree with TRBD2. Germline lookup yields CDR1 ENHRY and CDR2 SYGVKD. CDR3 size: 18 residues. With 3 bases clipped from V and 3 bases from J, the junction kept 10 bases outside the gene matches.

The chain uses TRBV6-1 and TRBJ1-1; a weak D match, TRBD1 (5 bases). This CDR3 contains 15 residues. V dropped 7 bases and J dropped 1 base, with 16 bases sitting between them. CDR1 and CDR2 from the germline V gene are MNHNS and SASEGT. CDR3 residues: CASTYPRGGNTEAFF. The CDR3 region has the DNA TGTGCCAGCACCTACCCGAGGGGCGGGAACACTGAAGCTTTCTTT.

The chain recombines TRBV19 with TRBJ2-4; D is possibly TRBD1 or TRBD2 (5 bases each). V lost 4 bases and J lost 0, with 7 bases in between. Germline loops: CDR1 LNHDA, CDR2 SQIVND (reference sequence). This CDR3 has 14 amino acids. The CDR3 bases are TGTGCCAGTAGTAGGGACCTAGCCAAAAACATTCAGTACTTC. Amino acid sequence: CASSRDLAKNIQYF.

The chain combines TRBV5-5 with TRBJ2-7, with TRBD1 matching over 10 bases. This CDR3 is built from 14 residues. Germline V gene lookup returns CDR1 SGHKS and CDR2 YYEKEE (reference sequence). Unmatched junction bases numbered 5, after V lost 4 bases and J lost 4 bases. The DNA for the CDR3 is TGTGCCAGCAGCCTTGGACAGGGGGGGTACGAGCAGTACTTC. It codes for CASSLGQGGYEQYF.

The chain is built from TRBV19 and TRBJ2-7; D call uncertain. The CDR3 has 14 residues. Germline CDR1 reads LNHDA; CDR2 reads SQIVND (reference sequence). Trimming left V 3 bases short and J 0 bases short, with 9 bases between. CDR3 in DNA: TGTGCCAGTAGTATTTTGGTCAACTCCTACGAGCAGTACTTC. The encoded protein is CASSILVNSYEQYF.

This chain connects TRBV5-6 to TRBJ1-1; no definite D call. The V and J ends lost 1 base and 1 base respectively, with 8 bases between them. The CDR3 length is 14 residues. CDR1 is SGHDT and CDR2 is YYEEEE in the germline V gene. CDR3 sequence reads: CASSLLSGNTEAFF. The CDR3 region has the DNA TGTGCCAGCAGCTTGTTATCAGGGAACACTGAAGCTTTCTTT.

This CDR3 reads CASSLQGALYGYTF. CDR3 nucleotide sequence: TGTGCCAGCAGCTTGCAGGGGGCGCTTTATGGCTACACCTTC. The chain couples TRBV7-2 to TRBJ1-2; 8 bases line up with TRBD1. The CDR3 runs 14 residues. The germline CDR1 and CDR2 sequences are SGHTA and FQGNSA. The V segment lost 3 bases and the J segment 5 bases; nucleotides outside the gene matches: 5.

The rearrangement links TRBV10-3 to TRBJ2-7; 8 bases fit TRBD2. CDR1 and CDR2 from the germline V gene are ENHRY and SYGVKD. The CDR3 is made up of 17 amino acids. The J segment lost 0 bases and the V segment lost 0 bases, leaving 7 bases of the junction unmatched. CDR3 residues: CAISESEGRGASYEQYF. CDR3 DNA sequence: TGTGCCATCAGTGAGTCCGAAGGGCGGGGGGCCTCCTACGAGCAGTACTTC.

This clone is a singleton in its sample. The J gene is TRBJ2-1, the V gene TRBV5-1; D is perhaps TRBD2 (5 bases). CDR3 length equals 16 residues. The V gene lost 2 bases and the J gene lost 5 bases, with 17 bases spanning the gap. Germline V gives CDR1 SGHRS, CDR2 YFSETQ. CDR3 sequence reads: CASSFGLWTENNEQFF. The CDR3 DNA reads TGCGCCAGCAGCTTCGGGCTCTGGACTGAAAACAATGAGCAGTTCTTC.

The V call is TRBV29-1, the J call TRBJ2-1; 10 bases agree with TRBD1. The CDR3 loop spans 13 amino acids. After removal of 3 bases from V and 4 bases from J, the junction contained 0 bases not matched to a gene. The germline CDR1 and CDR2 sequences are SQVTM and ANQGSEA. The CDR3 region is CSVEGQGYNEQFF. The CDR3 region has the DNA TGCAGCGTTGAGGGACAGGGGTACAATGAGCAGTTCTTC.

The rearrangement links TRBV19 to TRBJ1-1; tentative D call: TRBD1 (5 bases). CDR3 length: 15 amino acids. Between the trimmed V and J ends, which lost 1 base and 0 bases, there was a span of 9 bases. Germline CDR1 reads LNHDA; CDR2 reads SQIVND (reference sequence). In nucleotides, the CDR3 is TGTGCCAGTAGTATAGTTCCAGGGTTGAACACTGAAGCTTTCTTT. This encodes CASSIVPGLNTEAFF. The complete variable domain, with remaining parts taken from reference TRBV19 and TRBJ1-1, reads DGGITQSPKYLFRKEGQNVTLSCEQNLNHDAMYWYRQDPGQGLRLIYYSQIVNDFQKGDIAEGYSVSREKKESFPLTVTSAQKNPTAFYLCASSIVPGLNTEAFFGQGTRLTVV.

The rearrangement links TRBV7-2 to TRBJ1-5; a weak D match, TRBD1 (6 bases). Germline V gene sequence: CDR1 SGHTA, CDR2 FQGNSA. This CDR3 spans 17 amino acids. Trimming cost V 2 bases and J 5 bases, with 19 bases left between them. CDR3 sequence reads: CASSLYSDRFGDQPQHF. CDR3 bases: TGTGCCAGCAGCTTATACTCGGACAGATTTGGGGATCAGCCCCAGCATTTT.

V usage is TRBV2 and J usage is TRBJ1-4; D remains unclear. Trimming stripped 8 bases from V and 2 bases from J, with 12 bases between. The CDR3 runs to 14 residues. Germline CDR1 and CDR2: SNHLY and FYNNEI. CDR3 region: CASGRLGTNEKLFF. CDR3 bases: TGTGCCAGCGGGCGCTTGGGTACTAATGAAAAACTGTTTTTT.

The V gene is TRBV4-2, the J gene TRBJ1-1; D call uncertain. Germline CDR1 and CDR2: LGHNA and YNFKEQ. CDR3 size: 15 residues. Trimming pared 1 base from V and 11 bases from J, leaving 20 bases between. The CDR3 loop is CASSQVLSDSKRAFF. In DNA, the CDR3 is TGTGCCAGCAGCCAAGTCCTGTCTGACTCTAAACGGGCTTTCTTT.